The present TCR beta chain was sequenced within a study of blood T cell repertoires in COVID-19. Study background: The origin of the acute and convalescent COVID-19 samples was the United States, Italy and Spain.

The sample holds one count of this clone. Original data processing: Amplification with reference gene primers provided the estimates of nucleated cell counts. The data were produced by immunoSEQ multiplex PCR, yet TCRdb's version contains in-frame clones alone and is incomplete. V, J and clone size derive from that table, while D and trimming were established from the DNA sequence. The sample holds roughly 100,000 clones, more than 85% seen once. From germline, CDR1 is SEHNR and CDR2 FQNEAQ (reference sequence). CDR3 size: 14 residues. V was shortened by 5 bases and J by 6 bases, with 16 bases between the two germline ends.

Sequenced: peripheral blood. This TCR was sampled from a man aged 50 to 60 with active or convalescent COVID-19. J is TRBJ1-2 and V is TRBV7-9; no reliable D call. CDR3 nucleotides: TGTGCCAGCAGCCCCCCTGGAGAAAAAAATGGCTACACCTTC. Translated, it gives CASSPPGEKNGYTF.